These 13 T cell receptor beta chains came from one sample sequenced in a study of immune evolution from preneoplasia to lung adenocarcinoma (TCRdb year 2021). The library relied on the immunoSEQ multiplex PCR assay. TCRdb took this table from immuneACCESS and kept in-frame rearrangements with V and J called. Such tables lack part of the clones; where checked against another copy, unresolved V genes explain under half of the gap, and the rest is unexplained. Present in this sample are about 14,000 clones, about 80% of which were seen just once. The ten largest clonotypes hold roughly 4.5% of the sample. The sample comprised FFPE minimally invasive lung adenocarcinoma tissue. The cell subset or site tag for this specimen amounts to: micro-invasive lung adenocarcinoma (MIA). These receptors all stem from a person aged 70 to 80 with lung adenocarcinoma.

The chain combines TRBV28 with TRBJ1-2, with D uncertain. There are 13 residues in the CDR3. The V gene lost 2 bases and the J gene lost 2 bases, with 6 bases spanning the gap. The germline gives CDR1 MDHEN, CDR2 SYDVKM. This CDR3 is CASSLLGNYGYTF. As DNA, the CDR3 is TGTGCCAGCAGTTTACTAGGGAACTATGGCTACACCTTC.

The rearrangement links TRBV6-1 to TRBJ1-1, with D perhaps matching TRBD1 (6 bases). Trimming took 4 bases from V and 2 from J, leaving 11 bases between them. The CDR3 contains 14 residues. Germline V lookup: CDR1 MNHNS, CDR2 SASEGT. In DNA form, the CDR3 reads TGTGCCAGCAGTGCAATGACAGGCAACACTGAAGCTTTCTTT. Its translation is CASSAMTGNTEAFF.

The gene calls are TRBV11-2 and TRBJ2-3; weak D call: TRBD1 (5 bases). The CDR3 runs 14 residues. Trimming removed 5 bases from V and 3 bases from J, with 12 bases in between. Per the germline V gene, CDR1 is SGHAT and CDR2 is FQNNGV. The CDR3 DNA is TGTGCCAGCAGCCAAGGTCAGGGAACAGATACGCAGTATTTT. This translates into CASSQGQGTDTQYF.

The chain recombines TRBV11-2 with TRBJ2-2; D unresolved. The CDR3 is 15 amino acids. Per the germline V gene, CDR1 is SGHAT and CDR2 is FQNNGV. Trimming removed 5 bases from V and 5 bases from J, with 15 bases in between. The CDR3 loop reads CASSTRGVRTGELFF. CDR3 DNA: TGTGCCAGCAGCACTCGCGGTGTACGGACCGGGGAGCTGTTTTTT.

CDR3 coding DNA: TGCGCCAGCAGCCAAGCGGGGGGCACAGATACGCAGTATTTT. It translates to CASSQAGGTDTQYF. V and J are TRBV4-1 and TRBJ2-3; D perhaps matches TRBD2 (6 bases). Germline loops: CDR1 MGHRA, CDR2 YSYEKL. This CDR3 spans 14 amino acids. V lost 1 base to trimming and J lost 1 base, with 6 bases between them.

The CDR3 DNA sequence: TGTGCCAGCAGTTTACACCCTCGGGTAGATGTCGCTGGAAACACCATATATTTT. Amino acids: CASSLHPRVDVAGNTIYF. The chain joins TRBV28 to TRBJ1-3, with D unclear. In germline, CDR1 is MDHEN, CDR2 SYDVKM. Between the trimmed V and J ends, which lost 2 bases and 2 bases, there was a span of 19 bases. CDR3 length: 18 residues.

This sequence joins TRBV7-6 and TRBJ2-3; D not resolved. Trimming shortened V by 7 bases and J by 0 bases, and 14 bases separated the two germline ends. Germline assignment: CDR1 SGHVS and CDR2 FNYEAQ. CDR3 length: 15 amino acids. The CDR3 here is CASTPRAGSTDTQYF. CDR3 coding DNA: TGTGCCAGCACCCCTCGGGCCGGGAGCACAGATACGCAGTATTTT.

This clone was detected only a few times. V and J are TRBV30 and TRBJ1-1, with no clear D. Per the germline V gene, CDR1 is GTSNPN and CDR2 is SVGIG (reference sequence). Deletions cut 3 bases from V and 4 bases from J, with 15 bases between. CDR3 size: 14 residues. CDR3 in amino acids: CAWSLGGGGTEAFF. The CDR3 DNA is TGTGCCTGGAGCCTGGGTGGCGGTGGCACTGAAGCTTTCTTT.

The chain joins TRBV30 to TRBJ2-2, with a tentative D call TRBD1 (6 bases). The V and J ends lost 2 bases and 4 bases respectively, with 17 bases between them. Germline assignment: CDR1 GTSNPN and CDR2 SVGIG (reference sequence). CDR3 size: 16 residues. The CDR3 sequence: CAWSIVSGASTGELFF. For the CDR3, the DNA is TGTGCCTGGAGTATCGTGTCAGGGGCGAGCACCGGGGAGCTGTTTTTT. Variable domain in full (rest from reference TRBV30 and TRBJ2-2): SQTIHQWPATLVQPVGSPLSLECTVEGTSNPNLYWYRQAAGRGLQLLFYSVGIGQISSEVPQNLSASRPQDRQFILSSKKLLLSDSGFYLCAWSIVSGASTGELFFGEGSRLTVL.

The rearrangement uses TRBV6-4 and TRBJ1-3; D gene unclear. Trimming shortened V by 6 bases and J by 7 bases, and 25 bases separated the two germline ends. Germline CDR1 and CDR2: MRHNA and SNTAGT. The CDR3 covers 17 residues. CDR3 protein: CASSHHGNWPKWNTIYF. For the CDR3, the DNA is TGTGCCAGCAGCCACCACGGGAATTGGCCTAAATGGAACACCATATATTTT.

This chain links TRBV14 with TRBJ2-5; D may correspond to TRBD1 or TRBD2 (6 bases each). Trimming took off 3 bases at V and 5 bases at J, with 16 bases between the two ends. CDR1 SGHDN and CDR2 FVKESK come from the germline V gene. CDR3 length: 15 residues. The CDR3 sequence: CASSQGRGLMETQYF. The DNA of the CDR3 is TGTGCCAGCAGCCAGGGACGGGGGCTGATGGAGACCCAGTACTTC. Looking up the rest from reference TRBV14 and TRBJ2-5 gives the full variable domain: EAGVTQFPSHSVIEKGQTVTLRCDPISGHDNLYWYRRVMGKEIKFLLHFVKESKQDESGMPNNRFLAERTGGTYSTLKVQPAELEDSGVYFCASSQGRGLMETQYFGPGTRLLVL.

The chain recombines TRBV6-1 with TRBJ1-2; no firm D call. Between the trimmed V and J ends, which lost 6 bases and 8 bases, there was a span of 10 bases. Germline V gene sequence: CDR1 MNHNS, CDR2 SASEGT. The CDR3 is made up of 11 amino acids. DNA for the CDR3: TGTGCCAGCAGGATCGAGAGGGGCTACACCTTC. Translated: CASRIERGYTF.

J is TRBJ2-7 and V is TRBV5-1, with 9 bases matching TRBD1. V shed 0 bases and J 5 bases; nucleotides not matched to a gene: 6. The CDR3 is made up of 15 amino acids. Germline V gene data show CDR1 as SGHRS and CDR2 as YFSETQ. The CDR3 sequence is CASSLAGDRADEQYF. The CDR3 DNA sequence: TGCGCCAGCAGCTTGGCCGGGGACAGGGCCGACGAGCAGTACTTC.